Below, one TCR beta chain is given with its context. This receptor's antigen is unknown. Base qualities are not at hand, and no much larger clone is one base apart. This entry belongs to a study of CD8+ T cells in alopecia areata (dated by TCRdb to between 2017 and 2018). Study-wide context: Treated patients were enrolled in an open-label pilot trial of oral tofacitinib, 5 to 10 mg twice daily, for moderate-to-severe alopecia areata. TCRbeta CDR3 regions were amplified by immunoSEQ multiplex PCR with 35 Vbeta forward and 13 Jbeta reverse primers. Biopsies were taken from tofacitinib-treated patients at baseline and again at 4 and 24 weeks into treatment, and several of those patients also had a later scalp biopsy. To study T cell clonal expansion in alopecia areata, the researchers applied high-throughput TCRbeta sequencing to both the C3H/HeJ mouse model and human patients. Scalp clonality was compared among normal scalp (n=4), patchy alopecia areata scalp (n=8), and alopecia totalis/universalis scalp (n=8). Patients stayed on tofacitinib for 6 to 18 months and then had 6 months of follow-up off drug so that delayed response and recurrence could be assessed. In treated patients, disease severity was measured using the SALT score, which gives the percentage of scalp surface area affected. On the human side, TCRbeta sequencing was run on scalp tissue and on sorted CD4+ and CD8+ peripheral blood T cells from healthy controls and from alopecia areata patients with either patchy or totalis/universalis disease. The RNA source kit depended on sample type: the PAXgene miRNA kit for fixed scalp, the miRNeasy kit for PBMCs, and the RNeasy kit for mouse skin. General study outcomes and caveats: Resident alphabeta T cells in normal human skin are also sequenced, complicating scalp TCR repertoire analysis, unlike mouse skin dominated by gammadelta T cells. TCR sequences shared between patients were less clear than in mice, possibly partly because of HLA diversity in the patient population. Because the treated cohort was small and had just a single nonresponder, larger studies are needed to establish links between baseline CD8+ expansion and response. Tofacitinib significantly lowered scalp clonality and the number of expanded CD8+ clones among the top 100 scalp clones. Many expanded lesional clones persisted in scalp and blood during tofacitinib treatment, which may partly explain relapse after stopping treatment. Compared with normal scalp, lesional scalp had higher clonality and more expanded CD8+ clones, particularly in alopecia totalis/universalis, a pattern that suggests antigenic drive.

Libraries came from the immunoSEQ multiplex PCR assay. RNA was extracted from all samples and reverse transcribed into cDNA, which served as template for TCR sequencing. SuperScript III was used to make first-strand cDNA, primed with a 2:1 mix of oligo-dT and random hexamers. A synthetic immune receptor repertoire was used to assess amplification bias, and residual bias was removed computationally. Under the source paper's analysis protocol: Raw reads were preprocessed to remove errors, and CDR3 was defined according to IMGT conventions as the region from the conserved cysteine to phenylalanine. Clonality was computed by normalizing Shannon entropy by log2 of the number of productive unique TCRs and subtracting the result from 1. Whether each scalp clone was CD4 or CD8 was inferred by checking scalp TCRbeta sequences against the CD4 and CD8 repertoires from sorted blood. TCRdb holds this immuneACCESS table with in-frame rearrangements only. Some clones are missing; in checked studies, unresolved V genes explain under half, and the rest has no known cause. V and J calls and clone size follow that table, whereas D and trimming were derived from the DNA. The sample yields approximately 150,000 clones; roughly 60% were counted once. The top ten clones comprise around 16% of the sample.

Taken with the paper, the label for treatment or condition translates to: oral pan-JAK inhibitor, 5-10 mg twice daily. Peripheral blood and lesional scalp punch biopsies were obtained from patients with alopecia areata. PBMCs were isolated by density centrifugation and stained for CD3, CD4 and CD8, after which CD4+ and CD8+ T cells were sorted on a FACSAria. The TCR comes from a human donor with alopecia areata. Sequencing used CD4+ T cells sorted from blood, obtained at approximately week 60, from a patient treated with tofacitinib.

The CDR3 sequence is CASSPTKAGTYEQYF. In nucleotides, the sequence is TGTGCCAGCAGCCCAACCAAGGCGGGGACCTACGAGCAGTACTTC. The chain employs TRBV7-9 and TRBJ2-7; TRBD2 is possibly the D segment (6 matching bases). CDR3 length: 15 amino acids, cysteine to phenylalanine. Here the CDR3 DNA is all that survives: 45 bases in frame from base 1. At the junction V is shortened by 5 bases and J by 2 bases, with 16 bases in between. CDR1 and CDR2 are drawn from the germline V gene (reference sequence): SEHNR, FQNEAQ.